Detailed here is one T cell receptor (beta chain). The data derive from a study of OX40 agonist ivuxolimab in advanced cancers. Study background: Partial response was recorded in three patients: one hepatocellular carcinoma and two cutaneous melanoma cases.

Excluded were patients having autoimmune disease history or systemic immunosuppression. Germline CDR1 is MGHRA and CDR2 is YSYEKL. V shed 1 base and J 5 bases; nucleotides not matched to a gene: 7. This CDR3 has 17 residues. TCRdb's table, derived via immunoSEQ multiplex PCR, lists solely in-frame clones and lacks some. The table lists tens of thousands of clones, around 90% of them singletons, with less than 8% in the top ten. The chain is built from TRBV4-1 and TRBJ2-2, with 10 nucleotides matching TRBD2. Here the sequenced sample was CD4+ or CD8+ T cells sorted from blood, taken in a trial of the OX40 agonist ivuxolimab. This clonotype was sampled from an adult with an advanced solid tumor such as melanoma, head and neck, liver or kidney cancer. CDR3 nucleotide sequence: TGCGCCAGCAGCCAAGTTAAGCTAGCGGGAGAAACCGGGGAGCTGTTTTTT. Amino acids: CASSQVKLAGETGELFF.